A single sample gave rise to the 16 T cell receptor beta chains below, sequenced in a study of T cells after yellow fever vaccination. Via MiXCR, TCRdb re-called the 5' RACE reads, giving one row per CDR3 protein. The sample includes more than 300,000 distinct CDR3 sequences, around 4.5% seen only once; the top ten take approximately 19%. The material was PBMCs, obtained 15 days after the yellow fever booster vaccination. These receptor sequences come from a man aged 18 to 29 who received the YFV17D yellow fever vaccine.

In its sample, this clonotype was seen many times. The rearrangement joins TRBV5-5 to TRBJ1-1, with D hard to call. The CDR3 extends over 14 amino acids. Trimming removed 4 bases at V and 5 bases at J, with 15 bases between. Germline loops: CDR1 SGHKS, CDR2 YYEKEE (reference sequence). The CDR3 is CASSLGPGRTEAFF. In DNA, the CDR3 is TGTGCCAGCAGCCTTGGGCCCGGGAGGACTGAAGCTTTCTTT.

For the CDR3, the DNA is TGTGCCAGCCTGGGTCTAGCTAACTATGGCTACACCTTC. Protein product: CASLGLANYGYTF. The chain has TRBV2 and TRBJ1-2, with D unclear. Germline CDR1 is SNHLY and CDR2 is FYNNEI. Trimming left V 8 bases short and J 0 bases short, with 10 bases between. This CDR3 is 13 amino acids long.

The chain joins TRBV6-1 to TRBJ1-1; TRBD1 matches 8 bases. CDR1 is MNHNS, CDR2 SASEGT, per germline. CDR3 size: 16 residues. V was clipped by 4 bases and J by 5 bases; unmatched bases: 12. CDR3 sequence (DNA): TGTGCCAGCAGTGTCACGTTCCAGGGGGCTGGGACTGAAGCTTTCTTT. Protein product: CASSVTFQGAGTEAFF.

This clonotype has a count of ten or more. The V call is TRBV4-3, the J call TRBJ2-4, with a possible D match to TRBD2 (6 bases). The germline CDR1 and CDR2 sequences are LGHNA and YSLEER. This CDR3 is built from 20 residues. The V end lost 4 bases, the J end lost 0 bases, and 25 bases lay between the germline ends. The CDR3 loop reads CASSPPGGRYRPIAKNIQYF. CDR3 coding DNA: TGCGCCAGCAGCCCCCCCGGGGGTCGATACCGTCCTATAGCCAAAAACATTCAGTACTTC.

This clonotype turned up a few times. The chain employs TRBV6-2 or TRBV6-3 and TRBJ1-6; TRBD1 might be the D (6 bases). The germline V gene has CDR1 MNHEY and CDR2 SVGEGT. This CDR3 is 16 amino acids long. V was cut by 0 bases and J by 7 bases, with 13 bases left in between. CDR3 loop: CASSYSSQGRNSPLHF. CDR3 nucleotides: TGTGCCAGCAGTTACTCGTCGCAGGGGAGAAATTCACCCCTCCACTTT.

This clonotype showed up many times. The chain recombines TRBV20-1 with TRBJ1-3; D not resolved. V lost 5 bases, J lost 2 bases, and 13 bases lay in between. This CDR3 is built from 14 residues. The germline CDR1 and CDR2 sequences are DFQATT and SNEGSKA (reference sequence). CDR3: CSAYSAGTGNTIYF. CDR3 nucleotides: TGCAGTGCTTATAGTGCGGGGACTGGAAACACCATATATTTT.

This clonotype came up many times. The rearrangement uses TRBV7-2 and TRBJ1-4; no clear D. Germline-derived CDR1 and CDR2 are SGHTA and FQGNSA. The V end was cut by 5 bases, the J end by 2 bases, with 21 bases between. CDR3 length: 18 amino acids. CDR3 coding DNA: TGTGCCAGCAGCCCTAACCGTGGCTCCTGGTCCACTAATGAAAAACTGTTTTTT. Protein sequence: CASSPNRGSWSTNEKLFF.

This clonotype was seen at least ten times. The V call is TRBV4-2, the J call TRBJ2-7; 9 nucleotides match TRBD2. The junction had 9 bases not matched to a gene; V was cut back by 5 bases and J by 4 bases. The length of the CDR3 is 15 residues. Looked up from germline, CDR1 is LGHNA and CDR2 is YNFKEQ. The CDR3 is CASSFRLAANYEQYF. CDR3 sequence (DNA): TGTGCCAGCAGCTTCAGACTAGCGGCAAATTACGAGCAGTACTTC.

This clonotype has ten or more counts. V gene TRBV4-1 combines with J gene TRBJ2-1; D is unresolved. Germline V gene lookup returns CDR1 MGHRA and CDR2 YSYEKL. V was clipped by 4 bases and J by 5 bases, with 12 bases between them. This CDR3 contains 14 residues. The CDR3 sequence is CASSPDSSNNEQFF. As DNA, the CDR3 is TGCGCCAGCAGCCCCGACTCGTCCAACAATGAGCAGTTCTTC.

This rearrangement joins TRBV28 to TRBJ2-5; D possibly corresponds to TRBD1 (5 bases). Trimming took off 7 bases at V and 6 bases at J, with 12 bases between the two ends. The CDR3 runs 12 residues. Germline-derived CDR1 and CDR2 are MDHEN and SYDVKM. The CDR3 protein is CASTRAWQTQYF. CDR3 coding DNA: TGTGCCAGCACCAGGGCCTGGCAGACCCAGTACTTC. Full variable domain (rest looked up from reference TRBV28 and TRBJ2-5): DVKVTQSSRYLVKRTGEKVFLECVQDMDHENMFWYRQDPGLGLRLIYFSYDVKMKEKGDIPEGYSVSREKKERFSLILESASTNQTSMYLCASTRAWQTQYFGPGTRLLVL.

In its sample, this clonotype was seen many times. This chain joins TRBV20-1 and TRBJ2-7, with D perhaps TRBD1 (6 bases). This CDR3 spans 15 amino acids. The germline V and J ends were trimmed by 0 bases and 3 bases, with 15 bases remaining between them. Germline V CDR1 and CDR2: DFQATT, SNEGSKA (reference sequence). In DNA, the CDR3 is TGCAGTGCTAGAGATGTACAGGGTGGGAACTACGAGCAGTACTTC. Protein sequence: CSARDVQGGNYEQYF.

This clonotype came up many times. V and J are TRBV29-1 and TRBJ1-1; 8 bases align to TRBD1. From germline, CDR1 is SQVTM and CDR2 ANQGSEA. J lost 8 bases, V lost 6 bases, and 11 bases had no gene match. This CDR3 region has 13 residues. The CDR3 coding sequence is TGCAGCGTGAAGCATACAGGGGGAATCGAAGCTTTCTTT. Protein product: CSVKHTGGIEAFF.

The chain employs TRBV4-2 and TRBJ2-5; 12 nucleotides match TRBD2. Germline CDR1 and CDR2: LGHNA and YNFKEQ. With V trimmed by 4 bases and J by 5 bases, 11 bases remained unmatched. The CDR3 is made up of 17 amino acids. The CDR3 is CASSPRASGGARETQYF. The CDR3 DNA reads TGTGCCAGCAGCCCCCGGGCTAGCGGGGGGGCAAGGGAGACCCAGTACTTC.

V and J are TRBV12-3 or TRBV12-4 and TRBJ2-6, with 7 positions matching TRBD1. Trimming removed 10 bases from V and 2 bases from J; junction bases left unmatched: 11. The CDR3 extends over 16 amino acids. CDR3 region: CATDRVGDTGANVLTF. DNA for the CDR3: TGTGCCACCGACAGGGTGGGTGACACTGGGGCCAACGTCCTGACTTTC.

This clonotype was counted ten times or more. The chain combines TRBV3-1 with TRBJ2-3, with a tentative D call TRBD2 (6 bases). The CDR3 covers 14 residues. V was clipped by 3 bases and J by 0 bases, with 7 bases between them. CDR1 and CDR2 from the germline V gene are LGHDT and YNNKEL (reference sequence). CDR3 protein: CASSQAGSTDTQYF. CDR3 sequence (DNA): TGTGCCAGCAGCCAGGCGGGAAGCACAGATACGCAGTATTTT.

The V and J genes are TRBV4-2 and TRBJ2-3; TRBD2 matches at 16 bases. V trimming: 7 bases; J trimming: 4 bases; junction bases outside the gene matches: 11. The CDR3 sequence is 18 residues long. CDR1 is LGHNA and CDR2 is YNFKEQ in the germline V gene. The CDR3 sequence is CASTLQGTSGGAADTQYF. CDR3 nucleotides: TGTGCCAGCACCCTACAGGGGACTAGCGGGGGGGCGGCAGATACGCAGTATTTT.